This entry lists 12 T cell receptor beta chains sequenced from one sample in a study of Tregs in tolerant kidney transplant recipients. Sequenced by immunoSEQ multiplex PCR; TCRdb stores in-frame clones only, minus some. The repertoire holds around 50,000 clones, with over 80% as singletons. Related graft donors supplied nonmyeloablative bone marrow transplants, and mixed chimerism was transient. The sample consisted of CD8+ T cells from blood (PBMCs), taken 24 months after the transplant. These receptors were obtained from a human patient who received a combined kidney and bone marrow transplant. Some T cells here may be from the graft donor.

The chain joins TRBV7-6 to TRBJ1-4; maybe TRBD1 (5 bases). The CDR3 is 13 amino acids. Deletions cut 8 bases from V and 5 bases from J, with 12 bases between. CDR1 is SGHVS, CDR2 FNYEAQ, per germline. The CDR3 region has the DNA TGTGCCAGCTCGGGGGTGTCAAATGAAAAACTGTTTTTT. This translates into CASSGVSNEKLFF. The entire variable domain, with the rest obtained from reference TRBV7-6 and TRBJ1-4, is as follows: GAGVSQSPRYKVTKRGQDVALRCDPISGHVSLYWYRQALGQGPEFLTYFNYEAQQDKSGLPNDRFSAERPEGSISTLTIQRTEQRDSAMYRCASSGVSNEKLFFGSGTQLSVL.

The CDR3 region is CASSYRGTGNTIYF. The CDR3 region has the DNA TGTGCCAGCAGTTACAGGGGAACTGGAAACACCATATATTTT. The V call is TRBV6-5, the J call TRBJ1-3; possibly TRBD1 for D (5 bases). Trimming took off 2 bases at V and 2 bases at J, with 7 bases between the two ends. In germline, CDR1 is MNHEY, CDR2 SVGAGI. The CDR3 runs 14 residues.

This chain links TRBV29-1 with TRBJ2-5, with 10 bases lining up with TRBD1. This CDR3 contains 16 residues. Trimming took 6 bases from V and 5 from J; bases not matched to a gene: 15. Germline loops: CDR1 SQVTM, CDR2 ANQGSEA. The CDR3 nucleotides read TGCAGCGTCGAGAACCGGGACAGGGGTACGGGTGAGACCCAGTACTTC. This translates into CSVENRDRGTGETQYF.

This chain joins TRBV2 and TRBJ2-5; the match to TRBD2 covers 7 bases. CDR1 is SNHLY, CDR2 FYNNEI, per germline. The CDR3 has 16 residues. Trimming at V came to 6 bases and at J to 5 bases, leaving 15 bases not matched to a gene. The CDR3 here is CASRAYTRLAMETQYF. DNA of the CDR3: TGTGCCAGCAGAGCATACACTAGACTAGCAATGGAGACCCAGTACTTC.

Remarks on this clone: Other nucleotide sequences in the sample specify the same CDR3. This chain joins TRBV9 and TRBJ2-7, with D unclear. V lost 0 bases to trimming and J lost 0 bases, with 4 bases between them. Germline CDR1 is SGDLS and CDR2 is YYNGEE. CDR3 size: 13 residues. In nucleotides, the CDR3 is TGTGCCAGCAGCGTAGGGAGCTCCTACGAGCAGTACTTC. Translating gives CASSVGSSYEQYF.

The rearrangement joins TRBV5-4 to TRBJ2-7; 9 nucleotides agree with TRBD1. This CDR3 has 15 residues. V gave up 4 bases and J gave up 2 bases; unmatched junction bases: 7. CDR1 and CDR2 (germline): SGHNT, YYREEE (reference sequence). As DNA, the CDR3 is TGTGCCAGCAGCGTCACAGGGGGCTCAACCTACGAGCAGTACTTC. This gives the protein CASSVTGGSTYEQYF.

The rearrangement links TRBV7-9 to TRBJ2-1; D possibly corresponds to TRBD1 (6 bases). CDR1 is SEHNR and CDR2 is FQNEAQ in the germline V gene (reference sequence). V lost 6 bases to trimming and J lost 5 bases, with 8 bases between them. The length of the CDR3 is 12 residues. In DNA, the CDR3 is TGTGCCAGCAGAGGGACAAACAATGAGCAGTTCTTC. Its translation: CASRGTNNEQFF.

This chain links TRBV6-1 with TRBJ2-5, with D perhaps TRBD2 (5 bases). The V end was cut by 11 bases, the J end by 11 bases, with 21 bases between. The CDR3 is made up of 12 amino acids. Germline V CDR1 and CDR2: MNHNS, SASEGT. For the CDR3, the DNA is TGTGCCTCCGATCCAGGACTTTCTGAGCAGTACTTC. Residues: CASDPGLSEQYF.

This clone was found a few times. This chain uses TRBV7-9 with TRBJ1-2; D is ambiguous. Trimming left V 4 bases short and J 1 base short, with 13 bases between. Germline assignment: CDR1 SEHNR and CDR2 FQNEAQ (reference sequence). The CDR3 has 15 amino acids. The CDR3 DNA reads as TGTGCCAGCAGCTCACAATCGACTAGTAACTATGGCTACACCTTC. It translates to CASSSQSTSNYGYTF.

The rearrangement joins TRBV4-3 to TRBJ2-7, with TRBD1 matching 9 bases. V shed 5 bases, J shed 11 bases, and the junction held 19 bases outside the gene matches. The CDR3 sequence is 16 residues long. Germline values: CDR1 LGHNA, CDR2 YSLEER. DNA for the CDR3: TGCGCCAGCAGCTCAAAGGTACAGGGGGCGCATAGTCCCAAGTACTTC. Its translation is CASSSKVQGAHSPKYF.

This CDR3 reads CASSQDAGRIGEQYF. CDR3 nucleotides: TGCGCCAGCAGCCAAGATGCGGGCAGGATCGGCGAGCAGTACTTC. The chain employs TRBV4-3 and TRBJ2-7; D possibly corresponds to TRBD2 (5 bases). This CDR3 is built from 15 residues. The V end was cut by 0 bases, the J end by 6 bases, with 15 bases between. Germline V lookup: CDR1 LGHNA, CDR2 YSLEER.

V usage is TRBV4-3 and J usage is TRBJ1-5; no reliable D call. This CDR3 has 15 residues. CDR1 and CDR2 from the germline V gene are LGHNA and YSLEER. Trimming stripped 0 bases from V and 5 bases from J, with 11 bases between. The CDR3 loop reads CASSQDNAGYQPQHF. CDR3 nucleotide sequence: TGCGCCAGCAGCCAAGATAACGCCGGTTATCAGCCCCAGCATTTT.